The 8 T cell receptor beta chains listed next were all sequenced from one sample in a study of early T cells in non-severe SARS-CoV-2 infection. TCRdb processed the 5' RACE reads anew with MiXCR; each CDR3 protein has one entry. This table has more than 25,000 distinct CDR3 sequences, roughly 4.7% appearing once. What was sequenced was whole blood. These receptors all come from an adult who was a healthcare worker with PCR-confirmed SARS-CoV-2 infection or an uninfected control (not recorded which).

The table lists this clonotype with many counts. The chain couples TRBV20-1 to TRBJ2-3, with D perhaps matching TRBD1 or TRBD2 (5 bases each). The CDR3 is 13 residues long. V lost 2 bases and J lost 5, with 11 bases in between. The germline CDR1 and CDR2 sequences are DFQATT and SNEGSKA (reference sequence). CDR3 coding DNA: TGCAGTGCTAGATGGGGGACGGGAGATACGCAGTATTTT. Translated: CSARWGTGDTQYF.

This clonotype occurred many times. The chain links TRBV5-1 to TRBJ2-1; 13 bases match TRBD2. V was clipped by 3 bases and J by 9 bases; unmatched bases: 9. The CDR3 has 16 residues. Germline values: CDR1 SGHRS, CDR2 YFSETQ. The CDR3 loop is CASSSGLAGALGEQFF. Written as DNA, the CDR3 is TGCGCCAGCAGCTCAGGACTAGCGGGAGCCTTAGGTGAGCAGTTCTTC.

This clonotype occurred many times. The rearrangement uses TRBV15 and TRBJ2-1; TRBD1 is a possible D gene (6 bases). The CDR3 extends over 15 amino acids. V was clipped by 3 bases and J by 3 bases, with 12 bases between them. Germline V gene sequence: CDR1 LNHNV, CDR2 YYDKDF (reference sequence). The DNA of the CDR3 is TGTGCCACCAGCAGCGGTGAGGGGGTCTACAATGAGCAGTTCTTC. It specifies CATSSGEGVYNEQFF.

In its sample, this clonotype was seen many times. The V call is TRBV7-2, the J call TRBJ1-2, with 7 bases fitting TRBD1. The J segment lost 8 bases and the V segment lost 3 bases, leaving 12 bases of the junction unmatched. The V gene's germline CDR1 is SGHTA and CDR2 FQGNSA. The CDR3 contains 15 residues. The CDR3 sequence is CASSFDRDGVEGYTF. Written as DNA, the CDR3 is TGTGCCAGCAGCTTTGACAGGGATGGGGTCGAAGGCTACACCTTC.

This clonotype appeared many times. The CDR3, as DNA: TGTGCCATCAGTGAGTCGGCAGGGGGCCAATCTATGAACACTGAAGCTTTCTTT. It translates to CAISESAGGQSMNTEAFF. This rearrangement joins TRBV10-3 to TRBJ1-1; 8 bases agree with TRBD1. The germline gives CDR1 ENHRY, CDR2 SYGVKD. Germline trimming cut 0 bases from V and 0 bases from J; bases unmatched to any gene: 9. This CDR3 has 18 residues.

In its sample, this clonotype ranks as medium-sized. The chain couples TRBV27 to TRBJ1-5, with TRBD1 as a possible D gene (6 bases). This CDR3 has 15 amino acids. In germline, CDR1 is MNHEY, CDR2 SMNVEV (reference sequence). Trimming pared 4 bases from V and 5 bases from J, leaving 15 bases between. CDR3 nucleotides: TGTGCCAGCAGTTCCTACAAACAGGGAGATCAGCCCCAGCATTTT. Translating gives CASSSYKQGDQPQHF.

This clonotype was picked up a small number of times. The chain joins TRBV18 to TRBJ2-1; 7 nucleotides line up with TRBD1. V shed 5 bases, J shed 8 bases, and the junction held 6 bases outside the gene matches. This CDR3 is 13 amino acids long. Germline V gene data show CDR1 as KGHSH and CDR2 as LQKENI. The CDR3 coding sequence is TGTGCCAGCTCAGCACAGGGGTGGGATGAGCAGTTCTTC. Residues: CASSAQGWDEQFF. Based on the CDR3 plus reference TRBV18 and TRBJ2-1, the full variable domain is NAGVMQNPRHLVRRRGQEARLRCSPMKGHSHVYWYRQLPEEGLKFMVYLQKENIIDESGMPKERFSAEFPKEGPSILRIQQVVRGDSAAYFCASSAQGWDEQFFGPGTRLTVL.

This clonotype appeared a few times. V is TRBV7-9 and J is TRBJ1-4; D gene unclear. The length of the CDR3 is 15 residues. CDR1 and CDR2 (germline): SEHNR, FQNEAQ (reference sequence). Trimming took off 5 bases at V and 4 bases at J, with 14 bases between the two ends. CDR3 sequence (DNA): TGTGCCAGCAGCCCCCCGTTCAGGAATAATGAAAAACTGTTTTTT. Its translation is CASSPPFRNNEKLFF.